This is a list of T cell receptor beta chains from one sample in a study of patients and donors after allogeneic stem cell transplantation. TCRdb ran MiXCR on the RT-PCR reads and lists one entry per CDR3 protein. This table has over 400,000 distinct CDR3 sequences, 16% appearing once. Sequencing was carried out using blood, either unsorted or a sorted T cell fraction (not recorded which). These receptors were collected from a human donor who was either an allogeneic HSCT recipient or a stem cell or donor lymphocyte infusion donor (not recorded which). It is not recorded whose cells these are; they may come from a transplant donor. Each CDR3 is given with its conserved first and last residue. D genes are given only for firm matches. Clone size is shown for a subset of rows, as once, few, many or a class of expanded clone.

J gene: TRBJ2-1
D gene: TRBD2
V gene: TRBV5-4
clone size: NA
CDR3 protein: CASSSFSGSSYNEQFF
CDR3 DNA: TGTGCCAGCAGCTCGTTTAGCGGGAGCTCCTACAATGAGCAGTTCTTC

J gene: TRBJ2-5
D gene: TRBD2
V gene: TRBV25-1
clone size: few
CDR3 protein: CASSDPTGLAVETQYF
CDR3 DNA: TGTGCCAGCAGTGATCCTACAGGACTAGCGGTGGAGACCCAGTACTTC

J gene: TRBJ2-1
D gene: NA
V gene: TRBV29-1
clone size: many
CDR3 protein: CSVGKGRNYNEQFF
CDR3 DNA: TGCAGCGTGGGGAAAGGCAGAAACTACAATGAGCAGTTCTTC

J gene: TRBJ2-5
D gene: TRBD2
V gene: TRBV6-5
clone size: few
CDR3 protein: CASSYSLAGAQETQYF
CDR3 DNA: TGTGCCAGCAGTTACTCGCTAGCGGGGGCCCAAGAGACCCAGTACTTC

J gene: TRBJ1-2
D gene: TRBD1
V gene: TRBV5-6
clone size: NA
CDR3 protein: CASSWTGPSSGGYTF
CDR3 DNA: TGTGCCAGCAGCTGGACAGGGCCTTCCTCTGGAGGCTACACCTTC

J gene: TRBJ2-1
D gene: NA
V gene: TRBV5-1
clone size: many
CDR3 protein: CASSRGTVYNEQFF
CDR3 DNA: TGCGCCAGCAGCCGGGGGACGGTTTACAATGAGCAGTTCTTC

J gene: TRBJ1-4
D gene: NA
V gene: TRBV27
clone size: few
CDR3 protein: CASSSPNEKLFF
CDR3 DNA: TGTGCCAGCAGCTCCCCTAATGAAAAACTGTTTTTT

J gene: TRBJ2-1
D gene: NA
V gene: TRBV20-1
clone size: few
CDR3 protein: CSARGDRPIINNEQFF
CDR3 DNA: TGCAGTGCTAGAGGTGACAGGCCCATCATTAACAATGAGCAGTTCTTC

J gene: TRBJ1-1
D gene: NA
V gene: TRBV30
clone size: NA
CDR3 protein: CAWTLGAGGAFF
CDR3 DNA: TGTGCCTGGACTCTCGGGGCCGGGGGAGCTTTCTTT

J gene: TRBJ2-7
D gene: TRBD1
V gene: TRBV6-1
clone size: NA
CDR3 protein: CASSISGTGSTYEQYF
CDR3 DNA: TGTGCCAGCAGTATATCCGGGACAGGGAGCACCTACGAGCAGTACTTC

J gene: TRBJ2-7
D gene: TRBD1
V gene: TRBV6-1
clone size: NA
CDR3 protein: CASSRNRGLSYEQYF
CDR3 DNA: TGTGCCAGCAGCCGCAATAGGGGGCTGTCCTACGAGCAGTACTTC

J gene: TRBJ1-2
D gene: NA
V gene: TRBV7-8
clone size: NA
CDR3 protein: CASSRGQPNGYTF
CDR3 DNA: TGTGCCAGCAGCAGAGGACAGCCGAATGGCTACACCTTC

J gene: TRBJ2-5
D gene: NA
V gene: TRBV4-2
clone size: NA
CDR3 protein: CASSQDRWEETQYF
CDR3 DNA: TGTGCCAGCAGCCAAGACCGCTGGGAAGAGACCCAGTACTTC

J gene: TRBJ2-5
D gene: TRBD1
V gene: TRBV9
clone size: NA
CDR3 protein: CASSVDWTGKETQYF
CDR3 DNA: TGTGCCAGCAGCGTAGACTGGACAGGGAAAGAGACCCAGTACTTC

J gene: TRBJ2-4
D gene: TRBD2
V gene: TRBV5-1
clone size: NA
CDR3 protein: CASSLAGLADFKNIQYF
CDR3 DNA: TGCGCCAGCAGCTTGGCCGGACTAGCCGATTTTAAAAACATTCAGTACTTC

J gene: TRBJ1-4
D gene: TRBD1
V gene: TRBV20-1
clone size: NA
CDR3 protein: CSAPGQVRTTNEKLFF
CDR3 DNA: TGCAGTGCTCCGGGACAGGTTCGGACAACTAATGAAAAACTGTTTTTT

J gene: TRBJ2-3
D gene: NA
V gene: TRBV14
clone size: NA
CDR3 protein: CASSHRITDTQYF
CDR3 DNA: TGTGCCAGCAGCCACAGGATCACAGATACGCAGTATTTT

J gene: TRBJ2-3
D gene: NA
V gene: TRBV4-2
clone size: few
CDR3 protein: CASSYDGSTDTQYF
CDR3 DNA: TGTGCCAGCAGCTATGACGGTAGCACAGATACGCAGTATTTT

J gene: TRBJ2-5
D gene: TRBD2
V gene: TRBV7-2
clone size: NA
CDR3 protein: CASSLAWVAGDQETQYF
CDR3 DNA: TGTGCCAGCAGCTTAGCGTGGGTAGCGGGGGATCAAGAGACCCAGTACTTC

J gene: TRBJ2-3
D gene: NA
V gene: TRBV14
clone size: many
CDR3 protein: CASSQDIFGVPTDTQYF
CDR3 DNA: TGTGCCAGCAGCCAAGATATCTTCGGGGTTCCGACAGATACGCAGTATTTT

J gene: TRBJ1-3
D gene: TRBD1
V gene: TRBV4-1
clone size: NA
CDR3 protein: CASSQQGASGNTIYF
CDR3 DNA: TGCGCCAGCAGCCAGCAGGGGGCGAGTGGAAACACCATATATTTT

J gene: TRBJ2-3
D gene: NA
V gene: TRBV28
clone size: few
CDR3 protein: CASSFRGFSTDTQYF
CDR3 DNA: TGTGCCAGCAGCTTCCGTGGGTTTAGCACAGATACGCAGTATTTT

J gene: TRBJ2-7
D gene: NA
V gene: TRBV5-1
clone size: NA
CDR3 protein: CASRISGSEQYF
CDR3 DNA: TGCGCCAGCCGAATCTCAGGGTCCGAGCAGTACTTC

J gene: TRBJ2-2
D gene: TRBD1
V gene: TRBV4-3
clone size: NA
CDR3 protein: CASSQEQGGADTGELFF
CDR3 DNA: TGCGCCAGCAGCCAAGAACAGGGGGGAGCGGACACCGGGGAGCTGTTTTTT

J gene: TRBJ2-2
D gene: TRBD1
V gene: TRBV6-1
clone size: NA
CDR3 protein: CASTRGPNTGELFF
CDR3 DNA: TGTGCCAGCACCAGGGGGCCTAACACCGGGGAGCTGTTTTTT

J gene: TRBJ2-3
D gene: NA
V gene: TRBV14
clone size: many
CDR3 protein: CASSALPRMGADTQYF
CDR3 DNA: TGTGCCAGCAGCGCTCTTCCCCGGATGGGGGCAGATACGCAGTATTTT

J gene: TRBJ2-1
D gene: NA
V gene: TRBV24-1
clone size: NA
CDR3 protein: CATSDPGHNINEQFF
CDR3 DNA: TGTGCCACCAGTGATCCGGGACACAATATTAATGAGCAGTTCTTC

J gene: TRBJ2-7
D gene: NA
V gene: TRBV9
clone size: many
CDR3 protein: CASSVDRGEQYF
CDR3 DNA: TGTGCCAGCAGCGTAGACAGAGGCGAGCAGTACTTC

J gene: TRBJ2-3
D gene: NA
V gene: TRBV29-1
clone size: NA
CDR3 protein: CSVPSSPSTDTQYF
CDR3 DNA: TGCAGCGTTCCGTCCAGCCCAAGCACAGATACGCAGTATTTT